Following are 9 T cell receptor beta chains from one sample sequenced in a study of graft-versus-host responses after intestinal transplantation. Graft tissue was processed to release intraepithelial and lamina propria lymphocytes. Measured with immunoSEQ multiplex PCR; TCRdb has only the in-frame clones, and not every one. The profile shows some 14,000 clones, 67% of them singletons. Sample: ileum tissue, taken just over 650 days after intestinal transplantation. These receptor sequences come from a human patient who received an intestinal transplant, so some T cells may come from the graft donor.

The gene calls are TRBV4-2 and TRBJ1-1, with D unresolved. V lost 3 bases and J 1 base, leaving 12 bases between the germline ends. This CDR3 is 15 amino acids long. Per germline, CDR1 LGHNA and CDR2 YNFKEQ. The CDR3 region has the DNA TGTGCCAGCAGCCAGCCCAGCCCGGGGAACACTGAAGCTTTCTTT. Residues: CASSQPSPGNTEAFF.

The J gene is TRBJ2-3, the V gene TRBV12-5, with TRBD2 matching over 12 bases. Trimming took 0 bases from V and 0 from J; bases not matched to a gene: 7. The CDR3 runs to 19 residues. CDR1 is LGHNT, CDR2 FRNRAP, per germline. CDR3 DNA sequence: TGTGCTAGTGGTTTGGTACGGACCCTAGCGGGGGGGAGCACAGATACGCAGTATTTT. This sequence encodes CASGLVRTLAGGSTDTQYF.

The chain is built from TRBV7-9 and TRBJ1-2, with 8 bases fitting TRBD1. In germline, CDR1 is SEHNR, CDR2 FQNEAQ (reference sequence). V was clipped by 6 bases and J by 8 bases; unmatched bases: 11. The CDR3 is 14 residues long. The CDR3 protein is CASRRLGQGKGYTF. The CDR3 nucleotides are TGTGCCAGCAGACGTCTAGGACAGGGAAAGGGCTACACCTTC.

The chain combines TRBV4-2 with TRBJ1-6, with D perhaps matching TRBD1 (6 bases). The CDR3 extends over 15 amino acids. The germline V and J ends were trimmed by 2 bases and 9 bases, with 14 bases remaining between them. Per the germline V gene, CDR1 is LGHNA and CDR2 is YNFKEQ. The CDR3 here is CASSQLGDTGSPLHF. The CDR3 DNA sequence: TGTGCCAGCAGCCAACTCGGGGACACGGGTTCACCCCTCCACTTT.

The rearrangement uses TRBV6-1 and TRBJ1-1; 9 bases match TRBD1. V lost 0 bases, J lost 2 bases, and 7 bases stayed unmatched. This CDR3 comprises 17 residues. Germline V gene sequence: CDR1 MNHNS, CDR2 SASEGT. CDR3 sequence: CASSEAVGGQGNTEAFF. The CDR3 bases are TGTGCCAGCAGTGAAGCCGTCGGGGGACAGGGTAACACTGAAGCTTTCTTT.

This clone has more than one count but fewer than ten. The V call is TRBV19, the J call TRBJ2-1; 9 bases align to TRBD2. The CDR3 has 18 amino acids. V gave up 0 bases and J gave up 6 bases; unmatched junction bases: 12. In germline, CDR1 is LNHDA, CDR2 SQIVND (reference sequence). The CDR3, as DNA: TGTGCCAGTAGTATAGATCTATTGTCGGCTAGCGGGATCAATGAGCAGTTCTTC. Translating it yields CASSIDLLSASGINEQFF. Full variable domain (outside the CDR3, taken from reference TRBV19 and TRBJ2-1): DGGITQSPKYLFRKEGQNVTLSCEQNLNHDAMYWYRQDPGQGLRLIYYSQIVNDFQKGDIAEGYSVSREKKESFPLTVTSAQKNPTAFYLCASSIDLLSASGINEQFFGPGTRLTVL.

This chain connects TRBV5-1 to TRBJ1-1; 9 bases match TRBD1. The CDR3 length is 15 residues. The germline gives CDR1 SGHRS, CDR2 YFSETQ. After removal of 4 bases from V and 5 bases from J, the junction contained 9 bases not matched to a gene. CDR3 sequence: CASSLSTGGGTEAFF. In DNA form, the CDR3 reads TGCGCCAGCAGCCTGAGCACAGGGGGCGGTACTGAAGCTTTCTTT.

The gene calls are TRBV10-2 and TRBJ2-5; D uncertain. Trimming left V 2 bases short and J 4 bases short, with 11 bases between. The CDR3 is made up of 14 amino acids. Germline V gives CDR1 WSHSY, CDR2 SAAADI. The CDR3 protein is CASSEVYTGETQYF. CDR3 nucleotide sequence: TGCGCCAGCAGTGAGGTCTATACGGGAGAGACCCAGTACTTC.

This clone was seen once. The gene calls are TRBV29-1 and TRBJ2-3, with D possibly being TRBD2 (6 bases). The length of the CDR3 is 14 residues. Per the germline V gene, CDR1 is SQVTM and CDR2 is ANQGSEA. The V end lost 5 bases, the J end lost 3 bases, and 15 bases lay between the germline ends. The CDR3 DNA is TGCAGCGTTCTCGCGGGGCGGACGACAGATACGCAGTATTTT. Translation gives CSVLAGRTTDTQYF.